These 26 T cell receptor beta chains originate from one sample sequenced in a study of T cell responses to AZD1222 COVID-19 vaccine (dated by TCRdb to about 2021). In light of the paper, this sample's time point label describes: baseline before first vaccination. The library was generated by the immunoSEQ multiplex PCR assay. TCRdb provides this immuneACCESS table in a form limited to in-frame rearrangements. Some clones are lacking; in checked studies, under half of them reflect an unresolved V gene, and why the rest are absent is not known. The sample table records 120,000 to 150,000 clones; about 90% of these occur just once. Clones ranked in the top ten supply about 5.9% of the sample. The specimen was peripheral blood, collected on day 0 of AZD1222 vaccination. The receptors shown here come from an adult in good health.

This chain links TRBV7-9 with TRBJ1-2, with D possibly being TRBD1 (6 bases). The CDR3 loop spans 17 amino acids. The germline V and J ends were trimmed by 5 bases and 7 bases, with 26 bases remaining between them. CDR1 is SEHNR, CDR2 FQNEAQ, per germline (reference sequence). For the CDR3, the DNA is TGTGCCAGCAGCCGCGCGTCGGGAGTTTGGGGGGCAGGTGGCTACACCTTC. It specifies CASSRASGVWGAGGYTF.

The CDR3 DNA reads as TGTGCCATCAGTGAAGGGCTGGGGACTACTGGGACATTAGATACGCAGTATTTT. Its translation is CAISEGLGTTGTLDTQYF. The chain combines TRBV10-3 with TRBJ2-3, with D possibly TRBD2 on 7 matching bases. This CDR3 region has 18 residues. The V end was cut by 3 bases, the J end by 5 bases, with 24 bases between. CDR1 and CDR2 (germline): ENHRY, SYGVKD.

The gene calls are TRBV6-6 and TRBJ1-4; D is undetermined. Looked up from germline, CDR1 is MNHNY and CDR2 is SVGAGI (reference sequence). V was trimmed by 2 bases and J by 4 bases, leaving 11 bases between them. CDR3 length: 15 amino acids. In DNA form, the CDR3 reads TGTGCCAGCAGTTACCTCGGAGGGAGTAATGAAAAACTGTTTTTT. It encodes CASSYLGGSNEKLFF.

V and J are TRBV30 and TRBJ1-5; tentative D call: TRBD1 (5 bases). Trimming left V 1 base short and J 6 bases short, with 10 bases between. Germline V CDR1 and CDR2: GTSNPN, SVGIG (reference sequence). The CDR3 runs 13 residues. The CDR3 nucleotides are TGTGCCTGGAGTGCCTCGGGACCTCAGCCCCAGCATTTT. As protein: CAWSASGPQPQHF.

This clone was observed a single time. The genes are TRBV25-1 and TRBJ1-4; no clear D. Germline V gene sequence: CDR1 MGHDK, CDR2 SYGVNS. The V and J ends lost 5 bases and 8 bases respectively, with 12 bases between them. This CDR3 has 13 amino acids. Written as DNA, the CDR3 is TGTGCCAGCAGTTACGAGTTGTGGGAAAAACTGTTTTTT. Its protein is CASSYELWEKLFF. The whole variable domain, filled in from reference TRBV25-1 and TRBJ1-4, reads EADIYQTPRYLVIGTGKKITLECSQTMGHDKMYWYQQDPGMELHLIHYSYGVNSTEKGDLSSESTVSRIRTEHFPLTLESARPSHTSQYLCASSYELWEKLFFGSGTQLSVL.

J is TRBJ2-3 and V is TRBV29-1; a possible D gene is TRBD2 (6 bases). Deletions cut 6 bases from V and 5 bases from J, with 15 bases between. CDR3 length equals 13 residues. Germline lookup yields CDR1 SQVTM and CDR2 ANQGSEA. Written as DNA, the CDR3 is TGCAGCGTGGCCTTTTTGCGGGGAGATACGCAGTATTTT. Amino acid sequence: CSVAFLRGDTQYF.

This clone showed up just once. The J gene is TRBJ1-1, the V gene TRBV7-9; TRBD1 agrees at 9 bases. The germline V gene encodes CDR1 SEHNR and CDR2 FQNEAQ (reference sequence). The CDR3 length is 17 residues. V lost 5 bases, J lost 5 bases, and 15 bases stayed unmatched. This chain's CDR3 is CASSLSTGGRGGTEAFF. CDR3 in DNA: TGTGCCAGCAGCCTCTCGACAGGGGGACGTGGTGGGACTGAAGCTTTCTTT.

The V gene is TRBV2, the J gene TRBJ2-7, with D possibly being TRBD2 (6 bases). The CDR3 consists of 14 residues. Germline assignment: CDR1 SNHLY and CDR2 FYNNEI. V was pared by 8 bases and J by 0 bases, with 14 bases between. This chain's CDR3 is CASQRDFSSYEQYF. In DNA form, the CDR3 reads TGTGCCAGCCAACGGGACTTCAGCTCCTACGAGCAGTACTTC.

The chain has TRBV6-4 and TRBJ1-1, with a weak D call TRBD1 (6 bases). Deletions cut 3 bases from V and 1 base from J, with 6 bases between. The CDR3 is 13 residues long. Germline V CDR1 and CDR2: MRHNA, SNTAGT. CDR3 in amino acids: CASSEQGNTEAFF. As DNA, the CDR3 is TGTGCCAGCAGTGAACAGGGGAACACTGAAGCTTTCTTT.

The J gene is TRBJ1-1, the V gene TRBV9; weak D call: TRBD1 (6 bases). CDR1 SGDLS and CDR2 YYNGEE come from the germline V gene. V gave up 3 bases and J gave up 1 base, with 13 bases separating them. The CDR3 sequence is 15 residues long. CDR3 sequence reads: CASSGGTGPNTEAFF. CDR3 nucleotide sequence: TGTGCCAGCAGCGGAGGCACAGGGCCGAACACTGAAGCTTTCTTT.

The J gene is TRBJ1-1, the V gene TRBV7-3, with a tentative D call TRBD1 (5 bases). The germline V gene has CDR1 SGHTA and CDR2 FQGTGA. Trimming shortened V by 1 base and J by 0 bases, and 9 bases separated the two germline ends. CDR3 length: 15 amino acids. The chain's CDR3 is CASSLKGNLNTEAFF. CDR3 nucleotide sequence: TGTGCCAGCAGCTTAAAGGGGAACTTGAACACTGAAGCTTTCTTT.

The CDR3 region has the DNA TGTGCCAGCAGCGTAACCCAGCGGGAAAGGTCGGAGACCCAGTACTTC. Residues: CASSVTQRERSETQYF. The genes are TRBV11-2 and TRBJ2-5; the match to TRBD2 covers 7 bases. The V segment lost 5 bases and the J segment 5 bases; nucleotides outside the gene matches: 14. Germline-derived CDR1 and CDR2 are SGHAT and FQNNGV. The CDR3 totals 16 residues.

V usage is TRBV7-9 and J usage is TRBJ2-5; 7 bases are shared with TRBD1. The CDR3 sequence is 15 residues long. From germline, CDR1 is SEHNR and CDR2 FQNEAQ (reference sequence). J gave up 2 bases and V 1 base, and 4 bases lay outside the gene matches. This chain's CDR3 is CASSLGDSKQETQYF. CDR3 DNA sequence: TGTGCCAGCAGCTTAGGGGACAGCAAGCAAGAGACCCAGTACTTC.

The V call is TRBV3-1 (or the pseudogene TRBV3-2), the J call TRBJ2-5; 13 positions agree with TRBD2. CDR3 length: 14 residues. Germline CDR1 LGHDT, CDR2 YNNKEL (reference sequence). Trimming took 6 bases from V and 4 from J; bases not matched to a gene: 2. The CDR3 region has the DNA TGTGCCAGCAGTCGACTAGCGGGAGGAGAGACCCAGTACTTC. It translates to CASSRLAGGETQYF.

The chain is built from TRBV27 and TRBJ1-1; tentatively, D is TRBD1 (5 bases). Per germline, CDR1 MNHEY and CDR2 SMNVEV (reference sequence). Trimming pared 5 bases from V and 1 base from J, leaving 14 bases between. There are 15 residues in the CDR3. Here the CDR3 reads CASSGVTGPNTEAFF. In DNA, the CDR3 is TGTGCCAGCAGTGGGGTAACAGGCCCGAACACTGAAGCTTTCTTT.

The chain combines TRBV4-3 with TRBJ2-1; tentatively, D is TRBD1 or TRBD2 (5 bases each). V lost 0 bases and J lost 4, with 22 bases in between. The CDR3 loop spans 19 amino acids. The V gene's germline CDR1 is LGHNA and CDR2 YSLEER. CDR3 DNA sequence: TGCGCCAGCAGCCAAGACCGAAATGGGGCTAGCTTTGTATACAATGAGCAGTTCTTC. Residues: CASSQDRNGASFVYNEQFF.

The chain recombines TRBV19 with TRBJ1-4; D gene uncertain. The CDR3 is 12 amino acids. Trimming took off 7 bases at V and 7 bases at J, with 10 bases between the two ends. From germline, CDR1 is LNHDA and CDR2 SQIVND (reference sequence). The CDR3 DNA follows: TGTGCCAGTACCGTCGAGGGTGAAAAACTGTTTTTT. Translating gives CASTVEGEKLFF.

The CDR3 is CASSQTRQTGELFF. DNA of the CDR3: TGTGCCAGTAGCCAGACAAGACAAACCGGGGAGCTGTTTTTT. The chain links TRBV19 to TRBJ2-2; no definite D call. V was pared by 6 bases and J by 5 bases, with 13 bases between. The CDR3 consists of 14 residues. Per germline, CDR1 LNHDA and CDR2 SQIVND (reference sequence).

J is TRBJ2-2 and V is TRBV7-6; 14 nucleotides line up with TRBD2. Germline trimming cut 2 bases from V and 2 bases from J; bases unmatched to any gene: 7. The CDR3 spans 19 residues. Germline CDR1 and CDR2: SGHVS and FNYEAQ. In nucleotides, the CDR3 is TGTGCCAGCAGCTTACCCGGGACTAGCGGGAGATCAAACACCGGGGAGCTGTTTTTT. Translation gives CASSLPGTSGRSNTGELFF.

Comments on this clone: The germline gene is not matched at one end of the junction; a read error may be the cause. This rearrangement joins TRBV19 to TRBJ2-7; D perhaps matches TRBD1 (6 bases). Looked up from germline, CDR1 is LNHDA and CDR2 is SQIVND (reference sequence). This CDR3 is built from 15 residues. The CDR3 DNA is TGTGCCAGTAGTTTAGAAGGACAGACCGGCTACGAGCAGTACTTC. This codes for CASSLEGQTGYEQYF.

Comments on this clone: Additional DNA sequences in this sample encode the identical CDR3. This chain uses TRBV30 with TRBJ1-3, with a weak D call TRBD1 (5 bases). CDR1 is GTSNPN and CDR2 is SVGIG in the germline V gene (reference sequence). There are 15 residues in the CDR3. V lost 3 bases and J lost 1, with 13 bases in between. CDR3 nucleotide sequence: TGTGCCTGGAGCCGAGACAGTGGATCTGGAAACACCATATATTTT. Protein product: CAWSRDSGSGNTIYF.

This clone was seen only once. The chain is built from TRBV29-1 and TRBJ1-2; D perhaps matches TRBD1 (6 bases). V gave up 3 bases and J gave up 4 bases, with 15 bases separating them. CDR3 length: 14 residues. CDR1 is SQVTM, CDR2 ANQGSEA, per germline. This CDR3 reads CSVEIPGAGYGYTF. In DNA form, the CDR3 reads TGCAGCGTTGAGATCCCAGGGGCGGGCTATGGCTACACCTTC.

The CDR3 loop is CASSLRTTVYNEQFF. The CDR3 bases are TGTGCCAGCAGCTTACGGACTACCGTCTACAATGAGCAGTTCTTC. This sequence joins TRBV7-3 and TRBJ2-1; D may be TRBD2 (6 bases). Germline assignment: CDR1 SGHTA and CDR2 FQGTGA. This CDR3 has 15 residues. V gave up 2 bases and J gave up 3 bases, with 11 bases separating them.

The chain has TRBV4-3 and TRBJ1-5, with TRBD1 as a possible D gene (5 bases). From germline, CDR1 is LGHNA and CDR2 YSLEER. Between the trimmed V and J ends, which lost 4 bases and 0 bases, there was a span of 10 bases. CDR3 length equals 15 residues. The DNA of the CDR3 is TGCGCCAGCAGCCCGGGACTTTCTAGCAATCAGCCCCAGCATTTT. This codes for CASSPGLSSNQPQHF.

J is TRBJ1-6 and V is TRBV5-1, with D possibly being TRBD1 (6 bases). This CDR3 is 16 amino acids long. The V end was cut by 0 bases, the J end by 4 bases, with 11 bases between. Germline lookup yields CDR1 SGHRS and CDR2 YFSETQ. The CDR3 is CASSLGGTNYNSPLHF. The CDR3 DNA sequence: TGCGCCAGCAGCTTGGGTGGGACAAATTATAATTCACCCCTCCACTTT.

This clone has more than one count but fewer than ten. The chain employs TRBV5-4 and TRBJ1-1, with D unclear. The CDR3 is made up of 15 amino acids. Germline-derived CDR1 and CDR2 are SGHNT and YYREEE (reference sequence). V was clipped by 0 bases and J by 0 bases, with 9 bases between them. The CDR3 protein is CASSLGGPLNTEAFF. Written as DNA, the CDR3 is TGTGCCAGCAGCTTGGGCGGCCCATTGAACACTGAAGCTTTCTTT.